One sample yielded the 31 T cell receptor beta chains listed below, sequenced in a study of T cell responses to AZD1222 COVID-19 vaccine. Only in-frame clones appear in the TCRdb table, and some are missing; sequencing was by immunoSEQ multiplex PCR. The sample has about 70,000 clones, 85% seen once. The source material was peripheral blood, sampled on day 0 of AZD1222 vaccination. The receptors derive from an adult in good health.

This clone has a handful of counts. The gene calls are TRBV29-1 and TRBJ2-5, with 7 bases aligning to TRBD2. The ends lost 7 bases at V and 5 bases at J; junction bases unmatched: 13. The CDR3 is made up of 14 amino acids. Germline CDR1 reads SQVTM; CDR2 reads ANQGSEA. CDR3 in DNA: TGCAGCGCCGAAGCGGGACCGTTGGGGGAGACCCAGTACTTC. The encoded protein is CSAEAGPLGETQYF. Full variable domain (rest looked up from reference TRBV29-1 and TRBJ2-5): SAVISQKPSRDICQRGTSLTIQCQVDSQVTMMFWYRQQPGQSLTLIATANQGSEATYESGFVIDKFPISRPNLTFSTLTVSNMSPEDSSIYLCSAEAGPLGETQYFGPGTRLLVL.

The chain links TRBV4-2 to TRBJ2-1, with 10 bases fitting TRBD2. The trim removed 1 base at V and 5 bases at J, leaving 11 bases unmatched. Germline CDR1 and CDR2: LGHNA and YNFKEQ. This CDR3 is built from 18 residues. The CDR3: CASSQGSSGRLSDNEQFF. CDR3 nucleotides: TGTGCCAGCAGCCAAGGGTCTAGCGGGAGACTCTCGGACAATGAGCAGTTCTTC.

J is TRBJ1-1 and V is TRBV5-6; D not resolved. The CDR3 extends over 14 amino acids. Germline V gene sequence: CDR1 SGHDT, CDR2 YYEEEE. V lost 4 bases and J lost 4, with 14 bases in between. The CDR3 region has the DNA TGTGCCAGCAGCCCCACATCCCCACCCACTGAAGCTTTCTTT. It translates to CASSPTSPPTEAFF. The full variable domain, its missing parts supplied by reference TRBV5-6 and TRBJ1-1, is DAGVTQSPTHLIKTRGQQVTLRCSPKSGHDTVSWYQQALGQGPQFIFQYYEEEERQRGNFPDRFSGHQFPNYSSELNVNALLLGDSALYLCASSPTSPPTEAFFGQGTRLTVV.

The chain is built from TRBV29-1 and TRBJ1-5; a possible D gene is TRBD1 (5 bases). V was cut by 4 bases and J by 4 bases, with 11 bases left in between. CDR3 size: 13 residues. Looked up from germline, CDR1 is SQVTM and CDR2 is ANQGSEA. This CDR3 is CSVVGRENQPQHF. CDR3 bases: TGCAGCGTTGTGGGACGGGAAAATCAGCCCCAGCATTTT.

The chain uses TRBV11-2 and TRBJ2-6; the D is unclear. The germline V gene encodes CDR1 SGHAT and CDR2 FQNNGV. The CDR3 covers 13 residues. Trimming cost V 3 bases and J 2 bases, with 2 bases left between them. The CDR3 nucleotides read TGTGCCAGCAGCTTGGCTGGGGCCAACGTCCTGACTTTC. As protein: CASSLAGANVLTF.

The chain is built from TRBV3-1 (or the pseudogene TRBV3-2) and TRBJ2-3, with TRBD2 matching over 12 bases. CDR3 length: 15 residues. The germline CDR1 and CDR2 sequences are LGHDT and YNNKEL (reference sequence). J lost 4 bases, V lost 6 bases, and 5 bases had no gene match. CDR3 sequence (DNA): TGTGCCAGCAGAACACTAGCGGGAGGTTCAGATACGCAGTATTTT. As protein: CASRTLAGGSDTQYF.

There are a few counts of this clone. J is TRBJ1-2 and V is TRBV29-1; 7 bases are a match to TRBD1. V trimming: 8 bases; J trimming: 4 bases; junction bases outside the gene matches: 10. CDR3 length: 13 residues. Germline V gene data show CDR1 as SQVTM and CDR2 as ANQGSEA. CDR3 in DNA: TGCAGCTCGGACCAACAGGGGAGCTATGGCTACACCTTC. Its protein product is CSSDQQGSYGYTF. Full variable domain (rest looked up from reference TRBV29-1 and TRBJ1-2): SAVISQKPSRDICQRGTSLTIQCQVDSQVTMMFWYRQQPGQSLTLIATANQGSEATYESGFVIDKFPISRPNLTFSTLTVSNMSPEDSSIYLCSSDQQGSYGYTFGSGTRLTVV.

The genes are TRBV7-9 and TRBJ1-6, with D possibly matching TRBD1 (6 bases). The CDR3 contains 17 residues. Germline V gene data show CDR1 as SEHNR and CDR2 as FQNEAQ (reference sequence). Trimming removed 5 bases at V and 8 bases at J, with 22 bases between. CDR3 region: CASSGGGQGNLDSPLHF. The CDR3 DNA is TGTGCCAGCAGCGGCGGCGGGCAGGGGAATTTGGATTCACCCCTCCACTTT.

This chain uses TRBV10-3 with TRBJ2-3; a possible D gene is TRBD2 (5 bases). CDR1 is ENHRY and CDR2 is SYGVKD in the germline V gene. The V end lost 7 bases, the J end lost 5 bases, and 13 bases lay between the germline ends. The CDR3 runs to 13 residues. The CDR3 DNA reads TGTGCCATCACGCCCGGGGTTGAAGATACGCAGTATTTT. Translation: CAITPGVEDTQYF.

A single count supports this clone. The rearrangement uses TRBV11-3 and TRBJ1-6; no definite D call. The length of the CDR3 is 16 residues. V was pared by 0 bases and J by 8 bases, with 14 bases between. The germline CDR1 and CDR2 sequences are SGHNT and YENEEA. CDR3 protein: CASSLEMSYPHSPLHF. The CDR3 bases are TGTGCCAGCAGCTTAGAGATGTCGTACCCCCATTCACCCCTCCACTTT.

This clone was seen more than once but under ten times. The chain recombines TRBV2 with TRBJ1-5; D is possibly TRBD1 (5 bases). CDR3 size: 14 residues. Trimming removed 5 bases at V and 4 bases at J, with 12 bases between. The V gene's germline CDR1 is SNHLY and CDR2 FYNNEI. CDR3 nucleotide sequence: TGTGCCAGCAGTCAGGGACCGGGGAATCAGCCCCAGCATTTT. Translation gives CASSQGPGNQPQHF.

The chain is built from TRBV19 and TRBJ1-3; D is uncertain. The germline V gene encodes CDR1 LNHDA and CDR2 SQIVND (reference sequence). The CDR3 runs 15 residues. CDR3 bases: TGTGCTGCGGGTAATTATGGGCCAAATGGAAACACCATATATTTT. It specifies CAAGNYGPNGNTIYF.

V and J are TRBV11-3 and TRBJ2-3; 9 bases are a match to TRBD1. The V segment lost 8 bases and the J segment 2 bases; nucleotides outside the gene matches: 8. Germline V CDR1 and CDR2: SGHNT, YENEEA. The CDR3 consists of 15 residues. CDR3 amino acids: CASSGGQGNTDTQYF. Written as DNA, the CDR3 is TGTGCCAGCTCCGGGGGACAGGGAAACACAGATACGCAGTATTTT.

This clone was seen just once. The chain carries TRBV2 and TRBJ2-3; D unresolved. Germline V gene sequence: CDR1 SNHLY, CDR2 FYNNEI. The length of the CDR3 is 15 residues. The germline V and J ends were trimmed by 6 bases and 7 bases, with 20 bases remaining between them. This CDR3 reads CASRHPRIQVYTQYF. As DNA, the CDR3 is TGTGCCAGCAGACACCCTAGAATCCAGGTCTATACGCAGTATTTT.

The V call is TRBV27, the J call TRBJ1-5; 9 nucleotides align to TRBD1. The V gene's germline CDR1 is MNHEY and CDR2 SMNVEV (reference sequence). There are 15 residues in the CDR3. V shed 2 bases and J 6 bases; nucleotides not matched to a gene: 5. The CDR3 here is CASSLGGTGSQPQHF. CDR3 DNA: TGTGCCAGCAGTTTAGGCGGGACAGGGAGTCAGCCCCAGCATTTT.

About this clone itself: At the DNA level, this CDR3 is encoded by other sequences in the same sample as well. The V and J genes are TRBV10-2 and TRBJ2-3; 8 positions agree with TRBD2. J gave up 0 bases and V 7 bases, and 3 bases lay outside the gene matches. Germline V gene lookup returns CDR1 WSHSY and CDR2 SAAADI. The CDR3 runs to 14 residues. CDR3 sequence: CASTLAGSTDTQYF. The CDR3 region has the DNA TGCGCCAGCACCTTAGCGGGGAGCACAGATACGCAGTATTTT.

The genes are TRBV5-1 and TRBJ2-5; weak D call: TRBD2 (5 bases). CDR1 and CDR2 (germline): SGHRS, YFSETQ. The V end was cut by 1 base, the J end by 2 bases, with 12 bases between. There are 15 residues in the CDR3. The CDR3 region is CASSLSGGPQETQYF. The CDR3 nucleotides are TGCGCCAGCAGCTTGAGTGGAGGACCACAAGAGACCCAGTACTTC.

The CDR3 DNA sequence: TGTGCCAGTAGTCCCCGGGGGCAGCCCCAGCATTTT. It encodes CASSPRGQPQHF. The chain is built from TRBV19 and TRBJ1-5; D may be TRBD1 (5 bases). Trimming took off 5 bases at V and 7 bases at J, with 9 bases between the two ends. CDR1 and CDR2 from the germline V gene are LNHDA and SQIVND (reference sequence). CDR3 size: 12 residues.

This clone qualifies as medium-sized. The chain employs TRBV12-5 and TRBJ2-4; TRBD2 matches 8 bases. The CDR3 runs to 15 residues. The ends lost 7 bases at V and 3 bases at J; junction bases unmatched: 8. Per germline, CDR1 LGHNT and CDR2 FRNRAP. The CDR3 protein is CASAAGGAGKNIQYF. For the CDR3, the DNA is TGTGCTAGTGCCGCGGGGGGCGCCGGCAAAAACATTCAGTACTTC.

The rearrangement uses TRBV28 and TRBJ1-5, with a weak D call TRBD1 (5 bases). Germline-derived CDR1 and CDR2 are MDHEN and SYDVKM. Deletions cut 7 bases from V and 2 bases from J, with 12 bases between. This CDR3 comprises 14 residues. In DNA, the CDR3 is TGTGCCAGCACCGTCGGGGGAGGCAATCAGCCCCAGCATTTT. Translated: CASTVGGGNQPQHF.

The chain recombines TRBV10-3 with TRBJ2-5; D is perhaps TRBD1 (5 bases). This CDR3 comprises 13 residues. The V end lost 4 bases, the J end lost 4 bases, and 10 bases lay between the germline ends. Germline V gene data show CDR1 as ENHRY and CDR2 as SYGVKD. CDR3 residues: CAISVDKRETQYF. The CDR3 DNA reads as TGTGCCATCAGTGTGGACAAACGAGAGACCCAGTACTTC.

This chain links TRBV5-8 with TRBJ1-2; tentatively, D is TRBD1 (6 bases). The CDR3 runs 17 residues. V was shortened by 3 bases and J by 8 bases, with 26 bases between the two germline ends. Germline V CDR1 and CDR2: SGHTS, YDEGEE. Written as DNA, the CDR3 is TGTGCCAGCAGCTCGCCCGAAGGGGGGTTCGTCAGTAAAGGCTACACCTTC. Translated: CASSSPEGGFVSKGYTF.

The CDR3 sequence is CASSYGGGRGEDTQYF. CDR3 DNA: TGTGCCAGCAGTTACGGGGGGGGGAGGGGGGAAGATACGCAGTATTTT. The chain employs TRBV6-5 and TRBJ2-3; TRBD2 is a possible D gene (7 bases). V lost 2 bases and J lost 5, with 17 bases in between. Germline V gene sequence: CDR1 MNHEY, CDR2 SVGAGI. This CDR3 comprises 16 residues.

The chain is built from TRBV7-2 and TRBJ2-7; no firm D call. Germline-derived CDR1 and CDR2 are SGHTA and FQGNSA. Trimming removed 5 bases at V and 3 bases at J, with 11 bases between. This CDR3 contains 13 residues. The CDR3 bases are TGTGCCAGCAGCCCATCGTTGGGCTACGAGCAGTACTTC. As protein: CASSPSLGYEQYF.

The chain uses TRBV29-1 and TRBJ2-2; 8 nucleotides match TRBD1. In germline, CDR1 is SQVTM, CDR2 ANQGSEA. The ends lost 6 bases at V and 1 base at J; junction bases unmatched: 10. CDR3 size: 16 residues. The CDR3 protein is CSVRPVGTGNTGELFF. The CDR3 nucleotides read TGCAGCGTCCGCCCTGTGGGGACAGGGAACACCGGGGAGCTGTTTTTT.

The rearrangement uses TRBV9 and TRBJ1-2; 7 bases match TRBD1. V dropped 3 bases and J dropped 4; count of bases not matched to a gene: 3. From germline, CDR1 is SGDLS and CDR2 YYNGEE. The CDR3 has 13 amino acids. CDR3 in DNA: TGTGCCAGCAGCGGGGGGACAGCCTATGGCTACACCTTC. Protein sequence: CASSGGTAYGYTF. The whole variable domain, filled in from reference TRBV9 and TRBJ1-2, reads DSGVTQTPKHLITATGQRVTLRCSPRSGDLSVYWYQQSLDQGLQFLIQYYNGEERAKGNILERFSAQQFPDLHSELNLSSLELGDSALYFCASSGGTAYGYTFGSGTRLTVV.

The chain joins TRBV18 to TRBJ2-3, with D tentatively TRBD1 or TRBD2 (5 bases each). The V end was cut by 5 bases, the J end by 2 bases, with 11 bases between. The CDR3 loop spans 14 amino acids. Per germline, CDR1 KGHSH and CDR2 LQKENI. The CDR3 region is CASSYWDLTDTQYF. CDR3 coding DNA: TGTGCCAGCTCATATTGGGACCTCACAGATACGCAGTATTTT.

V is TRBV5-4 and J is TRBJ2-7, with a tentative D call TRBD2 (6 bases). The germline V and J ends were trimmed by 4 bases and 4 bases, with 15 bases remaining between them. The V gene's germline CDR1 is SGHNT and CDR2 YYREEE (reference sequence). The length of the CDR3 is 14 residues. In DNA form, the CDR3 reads TGTGCCAGCAGCCCGGAGGGCAGAGTTTACGAGCAGTACTTC. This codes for CASSPEGRVYEQYF.

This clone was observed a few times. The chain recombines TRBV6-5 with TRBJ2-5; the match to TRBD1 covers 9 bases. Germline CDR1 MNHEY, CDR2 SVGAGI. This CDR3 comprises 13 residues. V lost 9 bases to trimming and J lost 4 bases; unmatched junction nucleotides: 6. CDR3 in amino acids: CASRQGVLETQYF. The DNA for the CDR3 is TGTGCCAGTAGACAGGGGGTATTAGAGACCCAGTACTTC.

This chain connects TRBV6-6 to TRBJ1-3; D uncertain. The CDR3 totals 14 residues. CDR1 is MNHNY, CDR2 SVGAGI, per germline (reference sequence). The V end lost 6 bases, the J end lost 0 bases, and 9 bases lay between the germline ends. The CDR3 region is CASSTPVSGNTIYF. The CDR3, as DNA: TGTGCCAGCAGCACACCCGTCTCTGGAAACACCATATATTTT.

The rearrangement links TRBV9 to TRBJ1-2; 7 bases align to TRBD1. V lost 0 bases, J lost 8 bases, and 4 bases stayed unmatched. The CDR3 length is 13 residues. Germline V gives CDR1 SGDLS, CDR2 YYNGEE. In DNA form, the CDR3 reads TGTGCCAGCAGCGTAGTTCAGGGGGAAGGCTACACCTTC. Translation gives CASSVVQGEGYTF. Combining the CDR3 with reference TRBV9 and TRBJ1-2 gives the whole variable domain DSGVTQTPKHLITATGQRVTLRCSPRSGDLSVYWYQQSLDQGLQFLIQYYNGEERAKGNILERFSAQQFPDLHSELNLSSLELGDSALYFCASSVVQGEGYTFGSGTRLTVV.